This T cell receptor (beta chain) was sequenced for a study of cytotoxic CD8 clonotypes in ibrutinib-treated CLL. Points from the study as a whole: Against age-matched healthy donors, baseline clonality ran higher and tracked circulating CD8+ T-cell counts.

Depth targeted 1 in 200,000 to 1 in 1 million T cells, averaging around 10x coverage per clonotype. Profiled with immunoSEQ multiplex PCR; TCRdb holds only in-frame clones, not every one. The sample has 300,000 or so clones; 60% to 80% are singletons. Germline V gene data show CDR1 as MDHEN and CDR2 as SYDVKM. This CDR3 comprises 15 residues. The V gene end was trimmed by 3 bases and the J gene end by 4 bases; junction bases not matched to a gene: 4. Roughly 2.2 micrograms of genomic DNA (from cryopreserved PBMCs) were used for TCR beta libraries. Of note for this clone: Its antigen is unidentified.

The rearrangement joins TRBV28 to TRBJ2-3; 10 bases are a match to TRBD2. This TCR came from a human donor with chronic lymphocytic leukemia. The starting material was PBMCs, obtained after 36 months of ibrutinib treatment. The CDR3 DNA is TGTGCCAGCAGTTTGCCTAGCGGGAGTGCAGATACGCAGTATTTT. Amino acids: CASSLPSGSADTQYF.